This T cell receptor beta chain originates from a study of T cells expressing NK-cell markers. Overall study: Within the sequenced cohort of eight donors, seven exhibited HCMV seropositivity and one was seronegative. Points from the study as a whole: Among several donors, these clonotypes also ranked first in the CD3+CD56-NKG2C+ fraction.

Production of TCR beta cDNA relied on 5'RACE template switching with UMIs. TCRdb reprocessed the 5' RACE reads, keeping one entry per CDR3 protein, no DNA. The sample totals under 200,000 distinct CDR3 sequences; its top ten clones hold 15% to 20%. Germline loops: CDR1 SGHTA, CDR2 FQGTGA. The CDR3 runs 14 residues. For this clonotype: Its antigen is currently unknown.

The chain combines TRBV7-3 with TRBJ2-3; the D call from TCRdb, TRBD2, cannot be confirmed without DNA. The clonotype was recovered from a woman between 18 and 70 years old in good health. The sample consisted of blood T cells: a sorted CD56 or NKG2C T cell subset, CD4+ or CD8+ T cells, or bulk PBMC T cells (not recorded which). CDR3 sequence reads: CASSFRGGMNTQYF.